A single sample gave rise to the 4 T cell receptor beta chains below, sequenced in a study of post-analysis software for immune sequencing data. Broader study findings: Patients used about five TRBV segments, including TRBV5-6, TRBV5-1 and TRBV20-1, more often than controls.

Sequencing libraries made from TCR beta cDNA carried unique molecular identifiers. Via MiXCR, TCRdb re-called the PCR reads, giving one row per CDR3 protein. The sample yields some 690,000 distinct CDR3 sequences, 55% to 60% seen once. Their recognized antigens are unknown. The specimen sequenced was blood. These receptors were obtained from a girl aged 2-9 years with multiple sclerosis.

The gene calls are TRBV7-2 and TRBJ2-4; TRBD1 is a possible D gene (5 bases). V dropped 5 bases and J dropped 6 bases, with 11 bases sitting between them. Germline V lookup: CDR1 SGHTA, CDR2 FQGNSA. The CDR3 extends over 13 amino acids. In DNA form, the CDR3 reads TGTGCCAGCAGCGCTAACCAGGGAAACATTCAGTACTTC. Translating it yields CASSANQGNIQYF.

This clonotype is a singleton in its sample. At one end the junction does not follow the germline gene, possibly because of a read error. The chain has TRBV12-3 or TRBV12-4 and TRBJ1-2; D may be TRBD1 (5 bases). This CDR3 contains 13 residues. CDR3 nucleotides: TGTGCCAGCAGCCGTGAAGCAGGGTATGGCTGCACCTTC. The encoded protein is CASSREAGYGCTF.

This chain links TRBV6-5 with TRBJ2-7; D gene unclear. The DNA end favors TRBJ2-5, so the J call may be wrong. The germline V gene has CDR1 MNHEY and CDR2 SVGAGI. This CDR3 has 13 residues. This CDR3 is CASSYRSRETQYF. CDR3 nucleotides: TGTGCCAGCAGTTACAGGAGTAGGGAGACCCAGTACTTC.

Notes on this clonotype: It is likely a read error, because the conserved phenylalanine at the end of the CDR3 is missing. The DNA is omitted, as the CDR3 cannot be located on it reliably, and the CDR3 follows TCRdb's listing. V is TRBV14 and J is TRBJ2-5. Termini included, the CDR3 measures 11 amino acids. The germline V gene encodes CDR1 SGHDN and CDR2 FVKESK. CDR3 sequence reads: CASSQGGLEYC.